Below, one T cell receptor (beta chain) is given with its context. Its cognate antigen is unknown. One end of the junction varies from germline; a read error may be responsible. This entry is derived from a study of identical twins. Germline V lookup: CDR1 SNHLY, CDR2 FYNNEI. The CDR3 runs 11 residues. Unique molecular identifiers were in the cDNA, with template-switch universal primer binding. A single record per CDR3 protein comes from TCRdb applying MiXCR to the 5' RACE reads. The table lists hundreds of thousands of distinct CDR3 sequences, more than 20% of them singletons, with just under 3% in the top ten. Study results and caveats: Abundant beta clonotypes from cord blood had fewer insertions, unlike memory repertoires, which showed none.

The data also belong to a second study, concerning T cells expressing NK-cell markers. That report adds: T cells sorted in several experiments were restricted to alpha-beta TCR T cells by an anti-gamma-delta TCR antibody.

This clonotype was obtained from a woman aged 18-29 years in good health. The sequenced sample consisted of CD4+ T cells sorted from blood. The V gene is TRBV2, the J gene TRBJ1-2; no firm D call. DNA of the CDR3: TGTGCCAGCACTGAACGGGGTGGCTACACCTTC. Protein sequence: CASTERGGYTF.